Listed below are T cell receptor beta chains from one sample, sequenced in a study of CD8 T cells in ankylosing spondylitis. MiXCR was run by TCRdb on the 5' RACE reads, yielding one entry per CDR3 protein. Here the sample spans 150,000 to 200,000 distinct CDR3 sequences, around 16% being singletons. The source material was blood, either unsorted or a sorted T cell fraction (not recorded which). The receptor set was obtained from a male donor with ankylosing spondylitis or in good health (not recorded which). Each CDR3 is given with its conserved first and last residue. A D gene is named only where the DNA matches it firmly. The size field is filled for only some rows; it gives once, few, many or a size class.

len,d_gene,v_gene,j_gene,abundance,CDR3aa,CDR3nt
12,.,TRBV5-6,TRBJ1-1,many,CASCLGSTEAFF,TGTGCCAGCTGCCTGGGTAGCACTGAAGCTTTCTTT
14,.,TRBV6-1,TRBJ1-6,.,CATSRTPGNSPLHF,TGTGCCACCTCCCGGACACCAGGGAATTCACCCCTCCACTTT
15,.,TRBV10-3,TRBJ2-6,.,CAISGGNSGANVLTF,TGTGCCATCAGTGGAGGCAACTCTGGGGCCAACGTCCTGACTTTC
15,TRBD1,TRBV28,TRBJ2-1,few,CASSSPTGSHNEQFF,TGTGCCAGCAGTTCCCCGACAGGGTCCCACAATGAGCAGTTCTTC
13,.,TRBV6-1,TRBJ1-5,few,CASRGTDNQPQHF,TGTGCCAGCAGGGGGACGGACAATCAGCCCCAGCATTTT
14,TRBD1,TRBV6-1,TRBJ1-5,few,CASSRLTGSQPQHF,TGTGCCAGCAGCCGACTGACAGGGAGTCAGCCCCAGCATTTT
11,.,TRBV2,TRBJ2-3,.,CATTSTDTQYF,TGTGCCACCACGAGCACAGATACGCAGTATTTT
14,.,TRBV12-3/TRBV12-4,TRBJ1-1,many,CASSLWGEGTEAFF,TGTGCCAGCAGTTTATGGGGAGAGGGCACTGAAGCTTTCTTT
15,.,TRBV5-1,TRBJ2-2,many,CASSLVSRGTGELFF,TGCGCCAGCAGCTTGGTTTCCAGAGGGACCGGGGAGCTGTTTTTT
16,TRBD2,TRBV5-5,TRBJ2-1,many,CASSSNLAGLYNEQFF,TGTGCCAGCAGCTCTAATCTAGCGGGCCTCTACAATGAGCAGTTCTTC
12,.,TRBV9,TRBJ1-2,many,CASSVDTYGYTF,TGTGCCAGCAGCGTAGACACCTATGGCTACACCTTC
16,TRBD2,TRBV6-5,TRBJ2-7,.,CASSYGEGGPLYEQYF,TGTGCCAGCAGTTACGGGGAGGGAGGACCTCTTTACGAGCAGTACTTC
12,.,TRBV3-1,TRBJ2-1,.,CASSQVGNEQFF,TGTGCCAGCAGCCAAGTGGGGAATGAGCAGTTCTTC
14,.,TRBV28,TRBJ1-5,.,CASSDTGVLQPQHF,TGTGCCAGCAGTGACACGGGGGTTTTGCAGCCCCAGCATTTT
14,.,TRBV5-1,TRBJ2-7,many,CASSLYRAADEQYF,TGCGCCAGCAGCTTGTATCGGGCGGCCGACGAGCAGTACTTC
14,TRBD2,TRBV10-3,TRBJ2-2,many,CAITSGRFTGELFF,TGTGCCATCACGAGCGGGAGGTTTACCGGGGAGCTGTTTTTT
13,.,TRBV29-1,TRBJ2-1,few,CSVVAGWDNEQFF,TGCAGCGTGGTGGCGGGATGGGACAATGAGCAGTTCTTC
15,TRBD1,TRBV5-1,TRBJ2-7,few,CASSSRQGVSYEQYF,TGCGCCAGCAGCTCCCGACAGGGCGTCTCCTACGAGCAGTACTTC
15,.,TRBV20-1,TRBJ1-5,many,CSARDRQANNQPQHF,TGCAGTGCTAGAGACAGACAGGCGAACAATCAGCCCCAGCATTTT
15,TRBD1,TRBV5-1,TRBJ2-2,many,CASSLDRGNTGELFF,TGCGCCAGCAGTCTGGACAGGGGGAACACCGGGGAGCTGTTTTTT
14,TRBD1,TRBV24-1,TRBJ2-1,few,CATSWDSGRNEQFF,TGTGCCACCAGTTGGGACAGCGGAAGAAATGAGCAGTTCTTC
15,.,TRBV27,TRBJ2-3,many,CATRRDRRPPDTQYF,TGTGCCACACGTCGGGACCGACGTCCACCAGATACGCAGTATTTT
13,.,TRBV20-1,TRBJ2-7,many,CSARLPGSYEQYF,TGCAGTGCTCGCTTGCCGGGGAGCTACGAGCAGTACTTC
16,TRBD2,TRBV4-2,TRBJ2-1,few,CASSQEASGSYNEQFF,TGTGCCAGCAGCCAAGAGGCTAGCGGCTCCTACAATGAGCAGTTCTTC
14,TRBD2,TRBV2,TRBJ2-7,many,CASSGGLASYEQYF,TGTGCCAGCAGTGGGGGACTAGCGAGTTACGAGCAGTACTTC
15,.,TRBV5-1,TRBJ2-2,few,CASRFRPMEGMELFF,TGCGCCAGCAGGTTCCGCCCGATGGAGGGCATGGAGCTGTTTTTT
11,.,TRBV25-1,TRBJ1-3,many,CASWFGNTIYF,TGTGCCAGCTGGTTTGGAAACACCATATATTTT
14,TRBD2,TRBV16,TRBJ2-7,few,CASSQSGGSYEQYF,TGTGCCAGCAGCCAATCGGGAGGGAGCTACGAGCAGTACTTC
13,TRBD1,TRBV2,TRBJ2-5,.,CASRSQGAGTQYF,TGTGCCAGCAGGTCACAGGGGGCAGGGACCCAGTACTTC
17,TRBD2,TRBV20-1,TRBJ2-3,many,CSASNDGREDSTDTQYF,TGCAGTGCTAGTAACGACGGGCGGGAGGACAGCACAGATACGCAGTATTTT
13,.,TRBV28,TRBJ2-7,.,CASSKQSYYEQYF,TGTGCCAGCTCTAAACAGAGCTACTACGAGCAGTACTTC
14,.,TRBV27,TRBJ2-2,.,CASSLSAGAGELFF,TGTGCCAGCAGTTTATCAGCAGGGGCCGGGGAGCTGTTTTTT
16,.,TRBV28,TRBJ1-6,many,CASSFPQSSYNSPLHF,TGTGCCAGCAGTTTTCCCCAGAGCTCCTATAATTCACCCCTCCACTTT
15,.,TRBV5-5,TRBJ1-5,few,CASSFDGSRNQPQHF,TGTGCCAGCAGCTTCGATGGGTCGCGCAATCAGCCCCAGCATTTT
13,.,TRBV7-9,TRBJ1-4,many,CASTSRGREKLFF,TGTGCCAGCACCTCTAGGGGTAGGGAAAAACTGTTTTTT
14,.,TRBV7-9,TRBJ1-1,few,CASSLGQLNTEAFF,TGTGCCAGCAGCCTAGGGCAGTTGAACACTGAAGCTTTCTTT
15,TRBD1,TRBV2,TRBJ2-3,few,CASSAGTGWTDTQYF,TGTGCCAGCAGCGCCGGGACAGGGTGGACAGATACGCAGTATTTT
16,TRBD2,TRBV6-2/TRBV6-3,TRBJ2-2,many,CASSYTSGRNTGELFF,TGTGCCAGCAGTTACACTAGCGGGAGGAACACCGGGGAGCTGTTTTTT
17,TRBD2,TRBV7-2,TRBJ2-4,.,CAGSLGAGGPVRNIQYF,TGTGCCGGCAGCTTAGGGGCGGGAGGGCCGGTCAGAAACATTCAGTACTTC
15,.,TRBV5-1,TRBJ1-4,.,CASSPSLPPNEKLFF,TGCGCCAGCAGTCCTTCACTACCTCCTAATGAAAAACTGTTTTTT
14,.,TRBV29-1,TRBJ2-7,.,CSVASRGNSYEQYF,TGCAGCGTTGCTTCCAGGGGCAACTCCTACGAGCAGTACTTC
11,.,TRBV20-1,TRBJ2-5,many,CSAEFQETQYF,TGCAGTGCTGAATTTCAAGAGACCCAGTACTTC
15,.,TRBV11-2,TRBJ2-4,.,CASSLDFRTKNIQYF,TGTGCCAGCAGCTTAGATTTTCGAACCAAAAACATTCAGTACTTC
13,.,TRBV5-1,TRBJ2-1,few,CASSLRHNNEQFF,TGCGCCAGCAGCTTGCGGCACAACAATGAGCAGTTCTTC
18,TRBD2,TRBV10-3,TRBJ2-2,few,CAISERLAGAPNTGELFF,TGTGCCATCAGTGAGCGACTAGCGGGAGCTCCGAACACCGGGGAGCTGTTTTTT
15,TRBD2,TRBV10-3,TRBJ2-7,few,CAISETSGNSYEQYF,TGTGCCATCAGTGAAACTAGCGGGAACTCCTACGAGCAGTACTTC
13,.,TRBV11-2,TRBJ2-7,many,CASSLQTLYEQYF,TGTGCCAGCAGCCTCCAAACCCTTTACGAGCAGTACTTC
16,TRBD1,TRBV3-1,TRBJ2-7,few,CASSREPGQGLGEQYF,TGTGCCAGCAGCCGGGAACCGGGACAGGGTTTGGGCGAGCAGTACTTC
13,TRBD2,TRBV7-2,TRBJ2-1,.,CASSSLAGDQQFF,TGTGCCAGCAGCTCTCTAGCGGGAGATCAGCAGTTCTTC
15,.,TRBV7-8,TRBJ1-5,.,CASTERRGSNQPQHF,TGTGCCAGCACGGAGCGCAGGGGTAGCAATCAGCCCCAGCATTTT
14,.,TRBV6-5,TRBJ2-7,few,CASSYSIPPYEQYF,TGTGCCAGCAGTTACTCGATACCCCCCTACGAGCAGTACTTC
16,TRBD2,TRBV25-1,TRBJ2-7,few,CASSSGTSLIFYEQYF,TGTGCCAGCAGTTCCGGGACTAGCCTCATCTTCTACGAGCAGTACTTC
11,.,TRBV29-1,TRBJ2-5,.,CSVVEIETQYF,TGCAGCGTTGTGGAAATCGAGACCCAGTACTTC
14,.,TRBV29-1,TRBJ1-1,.,CSVDRQTMNTEAFF,TGCAGCGTGGATCGACAGACCATGAACACTGAAGCTTTCTTT
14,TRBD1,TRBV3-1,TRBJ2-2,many,CASEDRDNTGELFF,TGTGCCAGCGAGGACAGGGATAACACCGGGGAGCTGTTTTTT